A single sample is the source of the 25 T cell receptor beta chains below, sequenced in a study of T cells in Graves' hyperthyroidism and ophthalmopathy. Amplification targeted TCR beta CDR3 regions from RNA transcripts. First-round RT-PCR targeting the TCR CDR3 was performed with the HTBI primer set. TCRdb recomputed calls from the multiplex PCR reads with MiXCR, one row per CDR3 protein. Counted here are a few hundred thousand distinct CDR3 sequences, around 16% occurring once; the ten biggest clones make up 7.3%. Sequencing used blood. The origin of the receptors is a woman in her 30s with Graves' hyperthyroidism.

This clonotype was observed a handful of times. The chain is built from TRBV12-3 or TRBV12-4 and TRBJ2-1, with 7 bases identical to TRBD1. The CDR3 has 15 amino acids. The V segment lost 6 bases and the J segment 3 bases; nucleotides outside the gene matches: 8. The CDR3 nucleotides read TGTGCCAGCAGGACGGCTGGACAGGACTACAATGAGCAGTTCTTC. Translating gives CASRTAGQDYNEQFF.

This clonotype showed up many times. The chain uses TRBV27 and TRBJ2-1; maybe TRBD1 (11 bases). The CDR3 has 18 residues. The germline CDR1 and CDR2 sequences are MNHEY and SMNVEV (reference sequence). With 6 bases removed from V and 7 bases from J, the gap between germline ends came to 28 bases. CDR3 bases: TGTGCCAGCAGCAGGGACAGGGGGACTAGCGCTTACTTTAATGAGCAGTTCTTC. It yields the protein CASSRDRGTSAYFNEQFF.

This clonotype was counted between two and nine times. The chain uses TRBV20-1 and TRBJ2-5, with 8 bases that match TRBD1. CDR3 length: 15 residues. The trim removed 5 bases at V and 3 bases at J, leaving 11 bases unmatched. Germline V gene sequence: CDR1 DFQATT, CDR2 SNEGSKA (reference sequence). CDR3 DNA sequence: TGCAGTGCTCAACCCCTGACAGGGGCAGAAGAGACCCAGTACTTC. As protein: CSAQPLTGAEETQYF.

There are many counts of this clonotype. The chain is built from TRBV6-1 and TRBJ2-7; D might be TRBD1 (6 bases). The ends were cut back, 5 bases at V and 1 base at J, with 24 bases in the middle. This CDR3 spans 18 amino acids. In germline, CDR1 is MNHNS, CDR2 SASEGT. CDR3 amino acids: CASSRVPGQSDRSYEQYF. DNA for the CDR3: TGTGCCAGCAGTCGCGTTCCGGGACAAAGTGATAGGTCCTACGAGCAGTACTTC.

This clonotype was observed a handful of times. V gene TRBV7-9 combines with J gene TRBJ2-2; D might be TRBD2 (6 bases). Germline CDR1 and CDR2: SEHNR and FQNEAQ (reference sequence). The germline V and J ends were trimmed by 1 base and 6 bases, with 18 bases remaining between them. CDR3 length equals 17 residues. CDR3 coding DNA: TGTGCCAGCAGCTTAGGGGCGGGAATCCAAGTCGCCGGGGAGCTGTTTTTT. It codes for CASSLGAGIQVAGELFF.

This clonotype has only a few counts. The chain joins TRBV20-1 to TRBJ2-4; no reliable D call. V was cut by 2 bases and J by 9 bases, with 17 bases left in between. The CDR3 runs to 14 residues. Germline CDR1 reads DFQATT; CDR2 reads SNEGSKA (reference sequence). The CDR3 DNA reads TGCAGTGCTAGACCTCGGTCGAATACGGTCATTCAGTACTTC. Amino acid sequence: CSARPRSNTVIQYF.

This clonotype has a handful of counts. CDR3 DNA sequence: TGTGCCAGCAGACCTCCTGGGCGGGACTACAATGAGCAGTTCTTC. It is translated as CASRPPGRDYNEQFF. This chain joins TRBV6-1 and TRBJ2-1, with a weak D call TRBD2 (6 bases). The CDR3 is 15 residues long. CDR1 MNHNS and CDR2 SASEGT come from the germline V gene. The V end was cut by 6 bases, the J end by 3 bases, with 15 bases between.

CDR3 amino acids: CSASSASGSYEQYF. In nucleotides, the CDR3 is TGCAGTGCTAGTAGCGCTAGCGGCTCCTACGAGCAGTACTTC. The chain employs TRBV20-1 and TRBJ2-7; 7 bases map to TRBD2. The V gene end was trimmed by 3 bases and the J gene end by 0 bases; junction bases not matched to a gene: 5. CDR1 and CDR2 from the germline V gene are DFQATT and SNEGSKA (reference sequence). The CDR3 has 14 amino acids.

The chain has TRBV12-3 or TRBV12-4 and TRBJ1-1, with 9 bases identical to TRBD1. The CDR3 has 14 residues. After removal of 6 bases from V and 5 bases from J, the junction contained 7 bases not matched to a gene. CDR3 amino acids: CASSNRDRDTEAFF. CDR3 DNA: TGTGCCAGCAGCAACCGGGACAGGGATACTGAAGCTTTCTTT.

The rearrangement joins TRBV28 to TRBJ2-2, with 10 bases fitting TRBD2. Germline lookup yields CDR1 MDHEN and CDR2 SYDVKM. V was clipped by 4 bases and J by 6 bases; unmatched bases: 8. This CDR3 contains 16 residues. CDR3 sequence: CASSYGEREGSGELFF. CDR3 sequence (DNA): TGTGCCAGCAGTTACGGGGAGCGGGAGGGCTCCGGGGAGCTGTTTTTT.

Worth noting for this clonotype: A read error may explain this, as a much larger clone is one base away. The chain employs TRBV7-2 and TRBJ2-1; TRBD1 is a possible D gene (5 bases). CDR3 length: 15 amino acids. Germline values: CDR1 SGHTA, CDR2 FQGNSA. The CDR3 DNA follows: TGTGTCAGCAGCTTAGAGGACACATACTACAATGAGCAGTTCTTC. Amino acids: CVSSLEDTYYNEQFF.

This clonotype has more than one count but fewer than ten. V usage is TRBV10-3 and J usage is TRBJ2-3; 8 nucleotides align to TRBD2. This CDR3 contains 15 residues. The V gene end was trimmed by 11 bases and the J gene end by 2 bases; junction bases not matched to a gene: 12. Germline-derived CDR1 and CDR2 are ENHRY and SYGVKD. CDR3 coding DNA: TGTGCCTCTAGTGGGGGACTAGTTCACACAGATACGCAGTATTTT. This gives the protein CASSGGLVHTDTQYF.

This clonotype was picked up a small number of times. This chain connects TRBV13 to TRBJ2-2; unclear D gene. The CDR3 contains 14 residues. V dropped 1 base and J dropped 7 bases, with 10 bases sitting between them. Germline lookup yields CDR1 PRHDT and CDR2 FYEKMQ (reference sequence). This CDR3 is CASSLDGVDGELFF. The CDR3 coding sequence is TGTGCCAGCAGCTTAGATGGGGTGGACGGGGAGCTGTTTTTT. Using reference TRBV13 and TRBJ2-2 for the parts outside the CDR3, the full variable domain is AAGVIQSPRHLIKEKRETATLKCYPIPRHDTVYWYQQGPGQDPQFLISFYEKMQSDKGSIPDRFSAQQFSDYHSELNMSSLELGDSALYFCASSLDGVDGELFFGEGSRLTVL.

This clonotype was seen a handful of times. The J gene is TRBJ1-1, the V gene TRBV6-5, with D perhaps matching TRBD1 (6 bases). V was pared by 2 bases and J by 1 base, with 8 bases between. The germline gives CDR1 MNHEY, CDR2 SVGAGI. This CDR3 has 14 residues. The CDR3: CASSYGTPNTEAFF. The CDR3 coding sequence is TGTGCCAGCAGTTACGGGACACCGAACACTGAAGCTTTCTTT.

This chain links TRBV6-2 or TRBV6-3 with TRBJ1-2; D is possibly TRBD1 (6 bases). Trimming left V 7 bases short and J 4 bases short, with 19 bases between. CDR3 size: 15 residues. CDR1 is MNHEY and CDR2 is SVGEGT in the germline V gene. CDR3 protein: CASNEDSSRIYGYTF. CDR3 sequence (DNA): TGTGCCAGCAATGAGGACAGCTCCAGAATCTATGGCTACACCTTC.

This clonotype was counted many times. The CDR3 sequence: CSARDPGGGRPYEQYF. CDR3 nucleotide sequence: TGCAGTGCTAGAGACCCCGGGGGCGGGAGGCCCTACGAGCAGTACTTC. The chain employs TRBV20-1 and TRBJ2-7, with 8 bases fitting TRBD2. Germline CDR1 and CDR2: DFQATT and SNEGSKA (reference sequence). V gave up 0 bases and J gave up 2 bases; unmatched junction bases: 9. The CDR3 length is 16 residues.

As to this clonotype: Since no conserved phenylalanine or tryptophan closes the CDR3, a read error is the likely cause. The chain links TRBV4-3 to TRBJ2-5; 11 bases align to TRBD2. V was clipped by 1 base and J by 3 bases; unmatched bases: 1. CDR3 length: 15 amino acids. CDR1 is LGHNA and CDR2 is YSLEER in the germline V gene. The CDR3 here is CASSQGGLAEETQYS. The CDR3 nucleotides are TGCGCCAGCAGCCAAGGGGGACTAGCGGAAGAGACCCAGTACTCC.

This clonotype has at least ten counts. J is TRBJ2-7 and V is TRBV28, with 8 positions matching TRBD2. This CDR3 region has 16 residues. Per germline, CDR1 MDHEN and CDR2 SYDVKM. Trimming at V came to 5 bases and at J to 2 bases, leaving 11 bases not matched to a gene. The CDR3 coding sequence is TGTGCCAGCAGTAAAAGGGGCGGGAGGTTAACCTACGAGCAGTACTTC. This translates into CASSKRGGRLTYEQYF. The full variable domain, in which reference TRBV28 and TRBJ2-7 provide the parts outside the CDR3, is DVKVTQSSRYLVKRTGEKVFLECVQDMDHENMFWYRQDPGLGLRLIYFSYDVKMKEKGDIPEGYSVSREKKERFSLILESASTNQTSMYLCASSKRGGRLTYEQYFGPGTRLTVT.

Ten or more counts support this clonotype. This chain connects TRBV7-3 to TRBJ2-1; D is unresolved. Trimming removed 8 bases at V and 8 bases at J, with 13 bases between. CDR3 length: 12 amino acids. In germline, CDR1 is SGHTA, CDR2 FQGTGA. The CDR3 spells CASDERSDEQFF. The CDR3 region has the DNA TGTGCCAGCGATGAAAGGAGTGATGAGCAGTTCTTC.

This clonotype came up a few times. The rearrangement links TRBV12-5 to TRBJ2-3; 8 positions agree with TRBD2. The V gene's germline CDR1 is LGHNT and CDR2 FRNRAP. The CDR3 covers 15 residues. V shed 2 bases and J 1 base; nucleotides not matched to a gene: 2. In nucleotides, the CDR3 is TGTGCTAGTGGTTTGCGGGAGGGCGGCACAGATACGCAGTATTTT. This encodes CASGLREGGTDTQYF.

Many counts were recorded for this clonotype. The V gene is TRBV7-3, the J gene TRBJ2-3; D remains unclear. Trimming pared 5 bases from V and 4 bases from J, leaving 10 bases between. Per the germline V gene, CDR1 is SGHTA and CDR2 is FQGTGA. The length of the CDR3 is 13 residues. CDR3 DNA sequence: TGTGCCAGCAGCCCCAGGTTGGCAGATACGCAGTATTTT. It specifies CASSPRLADTQYF.

In this sample, this clonotype turned up many times. The genes are TRBV5-1 and TRBJ2-1, with D perhaps assigned TRBD1 or TRBD2 (6 bases each). V was pared by 3 bases and J by 1 base, with 14 bases between. The CDR3 runs 16 residues. CDR1 and CDR2 from the germline V gene are SGHRS and YFSETQ. The CDR3 loop is CASSWGLGASYNEQFF. The CDR3 region has the DNA TGCGCCAGCAGCTGGGGACTGGGGGCATCCTACAATGAGCAGTTCTTC.

This clonotype was recorded at least ten times. This chain uses TRBV27 with TRBJ2-1; D is unresolved. Germline lookup yields CDR1 MNHEY and CDR2 SMNVEV (reference sequence). The CDR3 is made up of 15 amino acids. V lost 2 bases and J lost 4, with 12 bases in between. The CDR3 region has the DNA TGTGCCAGCAGTTTACAAGGGAATAGGTACAATGAGCAGTTCTTC. Protein product: CASSLQGNRYNEQFF.

At least ten counts were recorded for this clonotype. The rearrangement joins TRBV7-3 to TRBJ2-2, with D unclear. Germline V CDR1 and CDR2: SGHTA, FQGTGA. Trimming cost V 3 bases and J 0 bases, with 11 bases left between them. This CDR3 spans 16 amino acids. The CDR3 spells CASSFGKSSNTGELFF. The CDR3 DNA follows: TGTGCCAGCAGCTTCGGAAAAAGTTCGAACACCGGGGAGCTGTTTTTT.

In its sample, this clonotype was seen many times. The chain joins TRBV20-1 to TRBJ2-3, with a possible D match to TRBD2 (6 bases). The CDR3 extends over 15 amino acids. Per germline, CDR1 DFQATT and CDR2 SNEGSKA (reference sequence). Trimming left V 4 bases short and J 0 bases short, with 14 bases between. The CDR3 reads CSATRDSRSTDTQYF. The CDR3 bases are TGCAGTGCTACTCGGGACTCAAGAAGCACAGATACGCAGTATTTT.